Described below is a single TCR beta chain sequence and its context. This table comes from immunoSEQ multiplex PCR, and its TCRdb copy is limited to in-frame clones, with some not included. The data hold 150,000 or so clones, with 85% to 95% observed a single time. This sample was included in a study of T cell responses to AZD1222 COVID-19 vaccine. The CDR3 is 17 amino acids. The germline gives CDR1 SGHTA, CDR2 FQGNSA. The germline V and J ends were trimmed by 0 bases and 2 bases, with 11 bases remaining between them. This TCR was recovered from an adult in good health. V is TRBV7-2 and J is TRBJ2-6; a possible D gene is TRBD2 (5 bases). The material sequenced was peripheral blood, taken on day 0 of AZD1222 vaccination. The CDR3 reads CASSLAPPGAGANVLTF. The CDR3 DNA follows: TGTGCCAGCAGCTTAGCACCCCCCGGGGCTGGGGCCAACGTCCTGACTTTC.